Following are 20 T cell receptor beta chains from one sample sequenced in a study of blood T cell repertoires in COVID-19. Measured with immunoSEQ multiplex PCR; TCRdb has only the in-frame clones, and not every one. The sample includes some 180,000 clones, around 82% seen only once; the top ten take approximately 11%. The sequenced sample consisted of peripheral blood. The receptors come from a man in his 70s with active or convalescent COVID-19.

The V call is TRBV4-1, the J call TRBJ2-7; the match to TRBD1 covers 11 bases. V trimming: 4 bases; J trimming: 5 bases; junction bases outside the gene matches: 7. This CDR3 contains 15 residues. Germline V gene lookup returns CDR1 MGHRA and CDR2 YSYEKL. The CDR3 loop is CASSRTGTGGHEQYF. CDR3 in DNA: TGCGCCAGCAGCCGTACCGGGACAGGGGGGCACGAGCAGTACTTC.

V and J are TRBV19 and TRBJ2-4, with TRBD1 as a possible D gene (6 bases). The CDR3 has 18 amino acids. The ends were cut back, 5 bases at V and 4 bases at J, with 24 bases in the middle. Germline V gene data show CDR1 as LNHDA and CDR2 as SQIVND (reference sequence). CDR3 sequence reads: CASSYSGTPGSVKNIQYF. As DNA, the CDR3 is TGTGCCAGTAGTTACTCCGGGACACCTGGTTCTGTTAAAAACATTCAGTACTTC. Looking up the rest from reference TRBV19 and TRBJ2-4 gives the full variable domain: DGGITQSPKYLFRKEGQNVTLSCEQNLNHDAMYWYRQDPGQGLRLIYYSQIVNDFQKGDIAEGYSVSREKKESFPLTVTSAQKNPTAFYLCASSYSGTPGSVKNIQYFGAGTRLSVL.

This chain connects TRBV28 to TRBJ2-4; TRBD2 is a possible D gene (7 bases). Deletions cut 6 bases from V and 6 bases from J, with 15 bases between. Germline V gene lookup returns CDR1 MDHEN and CDR2 SYDVKM. CDR3 length: 14 residues. CDR3: CASRPRGAGNIQYF. CDR3 sequence (DNA): TGTGCCAGCAGGCCCCGGGGGGCGGGAAACATTCAGTACTTC.

The V and J genes are TRBV28 and TRBJ2-7; D call uncertain. The CDR3 runs to 11 residues. Germline loops: CDR1 MDHEN, CDR2 SYDVKM. The V and J ends lost 6 bases and 4 bases respectively, with 7 bases between them. CDR3 in amino acids: CASSSEYEQYF. DNA of the CDR3: TGTGCCAGCAGCTCTGAGTACGAGCAGTACTTC.

This CDR3 is CASSLSGNSPLHF. CDR3 nucleotides: TGTGCCAGCAGCTTATCGGGAAATTCACCCCTCCACTTT. The chain recombines TRBV11-2 with TRBJ1-6; D call uncertain. In germline, CDR1 is SGHAT, CDR2 FQNNGV. Trimming removed 2 bases at V and 7 bases at J, with 6 bases between. This CDR3 spans 13 amino acids.

This rearrangement joins TRBV5-1 to TRBJ2-3; D gene unclear. CDR3 size: 15 residues. Germline V gene lookup returns CDR1 SGHRS and CDR2 YFSETQ. V was trimmed by 0 bases and J by 0 bases, leaving 8 bases between them. The CDR3 bases are TGCGCCAGCAGCTTGGGGTCTACTAGCACAGATACGCAGTATTTT. Translated: CASSLGSTSTDTQYF. Based on the CDR3 plus reference TRBV5-1 and TRBJ2-3, the full variable domain is KAGVTQTPRYLIKTRGQQVTLSCSPISGHRSVSWYQQTPGQGLQFLFEYFSETQRNKGNFPGRFSGRQFSNSRSEMNVSTLELGDSALYLCASSLGSTSTDTQYFGPGTRLTVL.

This chain uses TRBV19 with TRBJ1-5, with D possibly TRBD1 on 6 matching bases. Germline CDR1 is LNHDA and CDR2 is SQIVND (reference sequence). Trimming took off 4 bases at V and 4 bases at J, with 20 bases between the two ends. The CDR3 loop spans 17 amino acids. CDR3 sequence: CASSSVGLRGTNQPQHF. In DNA form, the CDR3 reads TGTGCCAGTAGTAGTGTGGGGCTCAGGGGAACTAATCAGCCCCAGCATTTT.

The chain couples TRBV11-3 to TRBJ2-4; D perhaps matches TRBD2 (6 bases). CDR1 and CDR2 (germline): SGHNT, YENEEA. The CDR3 extends over 14 amino acids. The ends were cut back, 4 bases at V and 4 bases at J, with 11 bases in the middle. CDR3 region: CASSSSRGKNIQYF. The CDR3 nucleotides read TGTGCCAGCAGCTCTAGCCGGGGGAAAAACATTCAGTACTTC.

Only one count was recorded for this clone. CDR3: CASSPLQGIQAYEQYF. The CDR3 nucleotides read TGTGCCAGCTCCCCATTACAGGGCATCCAAGCCTACGAGCAGTACTTC. The chain couples TRBV18 to TRBJ2-7; D is perhaps TRBD1 (6 bases). Germline values: CDR1 KGHSH, CDR2 LQKENI. This CDR3 spans 16 amino acids. Trimming left V 6 bases short and J 2 bases short, with 20 bases between.

The chain employs TRBV5-1 and TRBJ2-7; D remains unclear. Looked up from germline, CDR1 is SGHRS and CDR2 is YFSETQ. This CDR3 spans 13 amino acids. Between the trimmed V and J ends, which lost 4 bases and 7 bases, there was a span of 15 bases. Here the CDR3 DNA reads TGCGCCAGCAGCGGAAGAGCCGGGTGGGAGCAGTACTTC. Its protein product is CASSGRAGWEQYF.

The chain uses TRBV5-1 and TRBJ2-3, with D possibly TRBD1 on 5 matching bases. The CDR3 contains 15 residues. V gave up 2 bases and J gave up 2 bases, with 12 bases separating them. In germline, CDR1 is SGHRS, CDR2 YFSETQ. CDR3 sequence reads: CASSFVTVPTDTQYF. The CDR3 nucleotides read TGCGCCAGCAGCTTTGTGACAGTACCCACAGATACGCAGTATTTT.

The rearrangement uses TRBV19 and TRBJ1-5; 10 bases match TRBD1. CDR3 length equals 15 residues. Germline CDR1 and CDR2: LNHDA and SQIVND (reference sequence). J gave up 3 bases and V 3 bases, and 2 bases lay outside the gene matches. The CDR3: CASSMGTGVNQPQHF. The DNA of the CDR3 is TGTGCCAGTAGTATGGGGACAGGGGTCAATCAGCCCCAGCATTTT.

The J gene is TRBJ2-3, the V gene TRBV19; 10 bases align to TRBD1. Trimming cost V 4 bases and J 3 bases; bases outside gene matches: 7. Germline loops: CDR1 LNHDA, CDR2 SQIVND (reference sequence). CDR3 size: 16 residues. The CDR3 nucleotides are TGTGCCAGTAGTACCCAGACAGGGGGCGAGACAGATACGCAGTATTTT. Protein: CASSTQTGGETDTQYF. Drawing the rest from reference TRBV19 and TRBJ2-3, the complete variable domain is DGGITQSPKYLFRKEGQNVTLSCEQNLNHDAMYWYRQDPGQGLRLIYYSQIVNDFQKGDIAEGYSVSREKKESFPLTVTSAQKNPTAFYLCASSTQTGGETDTQYFGPGTRLTVL.

The genes are TRBV29-1 and TRBJ2-2, with TRBD1 as a possible D gene (5 bases). The V gene's germline CDR1 is SQVTM and CDR2 ANQGSEA. CDR3 length equals 12 residues. V lost 7 bases and J 1 base, leaving 7 bases between the germline ends. The CDR3 is CSAGQNTGELFF. As DNA, the CDR3 is TGCAGCGCCGGACAGAACACCGGGGAGCTGTTTTTT.

The chain joins TRBV7-9 to TRBJ2-1, with 15 bases aligning to TRBD2. Germline V gene lookup returns CDR1 SEHNR and CDR2 FQNEAQ (reference sequence). Losses at the gene ends were 4 bases for V and 3 bases for J; bases not matched to a gene: 7. This CDR3 region has 18 residues. This CDR3 is CASSSGTSGRTNYNEQFF. CDR3 DNA sequence: TGTGCCAGCAGCTCAGGGACTAGCGGGAGGACTAACTACAATGAGCAGTTCTTC.

The chain carries TRBV9 and TRBJ2-7; 8 bases map to TRBD1. CDR1 is SGDLS and CDR2 is YYNGEE in the germline V gene. The V segment lost 4 bases and the J segment 6 bases; nucleotides outside the gene matches: 12. This CDR3 is built from 15 residues. The CDR3 sequence is CASSRGFDRGGEQYF. In DNA, the CDR3 is TGTGCCAGCAGCCGCGGTTTCGACAGGGGAGGCGAGCAGTACTTC.

The chain has TRBV19 and TRBJ1-1, with TRBD1 matching 9 bases. The V and J ends lost 3 bases and 1 base, in that order; junction bases with no gene match: 3. CDR3 length: 15 amino acids. Germline V gene sequence: CDR1 LNHDA, CDR2 SQIVND (reference sequence). In DNA, the CDR3 is TGTGCCAGTAGTATGGACAGGGGACGGAACACTGAAGCTTTCTTT. Its protein is CASSMDRGRNTEAFF.

The rearrangement joins TRBV19 to TRBJ2-7; 9 bases are shared with TRBD1. The length of the CDR3 is 15 residues. Germline-derived CDR1 and CDR2 are LNHDA and SQIVND (reference sequence). V trimming: 5 bases; J trimming: 3 bases; junction bases outside the gene matches: 8. CDR3 residues: CASSPTGTGNYEQYF. CDR3 nucleotides: TGTGCCAGTAGTCCCACCGGGACAGGGAACTACGAGCAGTACTTC.

The CDR3 reads CASSALGSTDTQYF. The CDR3 DNA follows: TGTGCCAGCAGCGCACTAGGGAGCACAGATACGCAGTATTTT. V gene TRBV9 combines with J gene TRBJ2-3; weak D call: TRBD2 (5 bases). The CDR3 runs 14 residues. Germline V gene lookup returns CDR1 SGDLS and CDR2 YYNGEE. V lost 3 bases and J lost 0, with 8 bases in between.

The chain couples TRBV19 to TRBJ1-1, with a weak D call TRBD1 (6 bases). The V and J ends lost 4 bases and 5 bases respectively, with 11 bases between them. Germline V gene sequence: CDR1 LNHDA, CDR2 SQIVND (reference sequence). CDR3 size: 13 residues. The CDR3: CASSKGGWTEAFF. As DNA, the CDR3 is TGTGCCAGTAGTAAAGGGGGATGGACTGAAGCTTTCTTT. Using reference TRBV19 and TRBJ1-1 for the parts outside the CDR3, the full variable domain is DGGITQSPKYLFRKEGQNVTLSCEQNLNHDAMYWYRQDPGQGLRLIYYSQIVNDFQKGDIAEGYSVSREKKESFPLTVTSAQKNPTAFYLCASSKGGWTEAFFGQGTRLTVV.